The rows below give T cell receptor beta chains drawn from one sample of a study of cytomegalovirus exposure and HLA in healthy donors. Clones were read by immunoSEQ multiplex PCR, and TCRdb kept only the in-frame ones, dropping some. Of 60,000 to 70,000 clones detected, over 75% appear once; the ten largest clones hold approximately 5.4%. The sequencing input was PBMCs. The receptors originated from a male donor in good health and CMV-seropositive. CDR3s include the opening cysteine and the closing phenylalanine or tryptophan. D genes are given only for firm matches. Rows give clone size only sometimes, using once, few, many, or a class for an expanded clone.

clone_size	d_call	j_call	v_call	cdr3_aa	cdr3_nt
NA	TRBD2	TRBJ2-6	TRBV30	CAWRKQRGSLSGANVLTF	TGTGCCTGGAGAAAACAGCGGGGGTCCCTCTCTGGGGCCAACGTCCTGACTTTC
NA	TRBD2	TRBJ2-1	TRBV9	CASSGLAGGSYNEQFF	TGTGCCAGCAGCGGACTAGCGGGGGGTTCCTACAATGAGCAGTTCTTC
NA	TRBD2	TRBJ2-7	TRBV6-1	CASSEAGGASYEQYF	TGTGCCAGCAGTGAAGCCGGGGGGGCCTCCTACGAGCAGTACTTC
NA	NA	TRBJ2-2	TRBV19	CASSASRITGELFF	TGTGCCAGTAGTGCGTCCCGAATCACCGGGGAGCTGTTTTTT
NA	NA	TRBJ1-2	TRBV19	CASSITGPLGAYGYTF	TGTGCCAGTAGTATAACAGGGCCGTTGGGGGCCTATGGCTACACCTTC
NA	NA	TRBJ2-4	TRBV7-2	CASSLSHGGNIQYF	TGTGCCAGCAGCTTATCTCACGGCGGAAACATTCAGTACTTC
NA	NA	TRBJ1-1	TRBV7-3	CASSLTFGRIEAFF	TGTGCCAGCAGCTTAACGTTCGGCAGGATTGAAGCTTTCTTT
few	NA	TRBJ1-6	TRBV6-1	CASSERTGGGNSPLHF	TGTGCCAGCAGTGAAAGGACGGGGGGTGGGAATTCACCCCTCCACTTT
NA	TRBD1	TRBJ1-2	TRBV5-1	CASRDGTGNFGGYTF	TGCGCCAGCAGGGATGGGACAGGGAATTTTGGTGGCTACACCTTC
NA	NA	TRBJ1-1	TRBV27	CASSPAGATLKAFF	TGTGCCAGCAGTCCCGCCGGAGCCACACTGAAGGCTTTCTTT
NA	NA	TRBJ1-2	TRBV4-3	CASSQAVGGYYGYTF	TGCGCCAGCAGCCAAGCGGTAGGGGGATACTATGGCTACACCTTC
NA	NA	TRBJ2-7	TRBV10-1	CASSESGGVDEQYF	TGCGCCAGCAGTGAGAGTGGAGGGGTAGACGAGCAGTACTTC
NA	NA	TRBJ2-5	TRBV19	CASSWRGANQETQYF	TGTGCCAGTAGTTGGCGGGGAGCTAACCAAGAGACCCAGTACTTC
NA	NA	TRBJ2-3	TRBV15	CATSTNEKRPGDTQYF	TGTGCCACCAGCACCAATGAGAAACGACCAGGAGATACGCAGTATTTT
NA	NA	TRBJ2-1	TRBV27	CASTDYNHNEQFF	TGTGCCAGCACAGACTACAACCACAATGAGCAGTTCTTC
NA	TRBD1	TRBJ2-1	TRBV6-5	CASSSTGGSYNEQFF	TGTGCCAGCAGTTCAACAGGGGGGTCCTACAATGAGCAGTTCTTC
once	TRBD1	TRBJ2-7	TRBV7-2	CASSLRDRDVFYEQYF	TGTGCCAGCAGCTTACGGGACAGGGATGTCTTTTACGAGCAGTACTTC
NA	NA	TRBJ2-5	TRBV2	CASSRGHPEETQYF	TGTGCCAGCAGCCGAGGACACCCAGAAGAGACCCAGTACTTC
NA	TRBD1	TRBJ1-1	TRBV6-5	CASSHRGRTEAFF	TGTGCCAGCAGTCACAGGGGGAGAACTGAAGCTTTCTTT
NA	TRBD1	TRBJ2-3	TRBV7-6	CASSRQGGWDTQYF	TGTGCCAGCAGCAGACAGGGGGGTTGGGATACGCAGTATTTT
NA	TRBD1	TRBJ1-2	TRBV6-5	CASSYSTGVTYGYTF	TGTGCCAGCAGTTACTCGACAGGGGTTACCTATGGCTACACCTTC
NA	TRBD2	TRBJ2-2	TRBV7-2	CASSLVLAGGPGTGELFF	TGTGCCAGCAGCTTAGTGTTAGCGGGGGGGCCGGGCACCGGGGAGCTGTTTTTT
NA	NA	TRBJ1-6	TRBV6-4	CASSDSLTSPLHF	TGTGCCAGCAGTGACAGTCTAACTTCACCCCTCCACTTT
NA	NA	TRBJ1-5	TRBV19	CASSPEGRGNQPQHF	TGTGCCAGTAGCCCCGAGGGCAGGGGTAATCAGCCCCAGCATTTT
NA	NA	TRBJ2-5	TRBV27	CASSPRQKQETQYF	TGCGCCAGCAGTCCTAGACAGAAACAAGAGACCCAGTACTTC
NA	NA	TRBJ2-7	TRBV4-3	CASSQWETGSYEQYF	TGCGCCAGCAGCCAATGGGAGACAGGCTCCTACGAGCAGTACTTC
medium-sized	NA	TRBJ2-7	TRBV4-2	CASSQQSQGGYEQYF	TGTGCCAGCAGCCAGCAAAGCCAAGGGGGATACGAGCAGTACTTC
NA	TRBD2	TRBJ2-1	TRBV2	CATTSGGASDEQFF	TGTGCCACCACTAGCGGGGGGGCGTCGGATGAGCAGTTCTTC
few	NA	TRBJ1-6	TRBV27	CASSLFAAADNSPLHF	TGTGCCAGCAGTTTGTTTGCGGCGGCCGATAATTCACCCCTCCACTTT
once	NA	TRBJ1-1	TRBV6-5	CASSSPPQNEAFF	TGTGCCAGCAGTTCCCCCCCGCAGAATGAAGCTTTCTTT
NA	NA	TRBJ2-6	TRBV7-3	CASSFGATGANVLTF	TGTGCCAGCAGCTTTGGGGCGACTGGGGCCAACGTCCTGACTTTC
NA	NA	TRBJ1-2	TRBV7-2	CASSLGIEAVYGYTF	TGTGCCAGCAGCTTAGGGATAGAGGCAGTTTATGGCTACACCTTC
NA	NA	TRBJ1-2	TRBV27	CASSLTANYGYTF	TGTGCCAGCAGTTTAACAGCTAACTATGGCTACACCTTC
NA	TRBD1	TRBJ1-1	TRBV15	CATSRGYRDRATEAFF	TGTGCCACCAGCAGAGGATACCGAGACAGGGCCACTGAAGCTTTCTTT
NA	NA	TRBJ2-3	TRBV7-2	CASSLTAATTDTQYF	TGTGCCAGCAGCTTAACCGCGGCCACCACAGATACGCAGTATTTT
NA	NA	TRBJ1-4	TRBV30	CAWSARRNEKLFF	TGTGCCTGGAGTGCTAGAAGGAATGAAAAACTGTTTTTT
NA	NA	TRBJ1-1	TRBV11-2	CASRPWTAHTEAFF	TGTGCCAGCAGACCCTGGACAGCACACACTGAAGCTTTCTTT
NA	NA	TRBJ1-6	TRBV13	CASSLGRGNSPLHF	TGTGCCAGCAGCTTAGGCAGGGGCAATTCACCCCTCCACTTT
NA	NA	TRBJ2-6	TRBV19	CASTTSSSGANVLTF	TGTGCCAGTACCACATCATCCTCAGGGGCCAACGTCCTGACTTTC
NA	NA	TRBJ2-3	TRBV15	CATQRTSTDTQYF	TGTGCCACCCAACGTACTAGCACAGATACGCAGTATTTT
NA	NA	TRBJ1-5	TRBV6-4	CASSDCLPKQGVKNNQPQHF	TGTGCCAGCAGTGACTGCCTGCCAAAACAGGGAGTCAAAAACAATCAGCCCCAGCATTTT
NA	NA	TRBJ2-7	TRBV20-1	CSALVGYEQYF	TGCAGTGCCCTAGTTGGCTACGAGCAGTACTTC
once	NA	TRBJ2-7	TRBV7-2	CASSLTTPNGQYF	TGTGCCAGCAGCTTAACTACCCCGAACGGGCAGTACTTC
NA	TRBD1	TRBJ1-5	TRBV6-6	CASSYDRGSGQPQHF	TGTGCCAGCAGTTACGACAGGGGATCAGGTCAGCCCCAGCATTTT
NA	NA	TRBJ1-2	TRBV7-9	CASSRDSSFGYGYTF	TGTGCCAGCAGCAGAGACAGCAGTTTTGGCTATGGCTACACCTTC
NA	TRBD1	TRBJ2-7	TRBV28	CASSLKGAHEQYF	TGTGCCAGCAGTTTAAAGGGGGCCCACGAGCAGTACTTC
NA	NA	TRBJ2-1	TRBV4-1	CASSQEIGGLSYNEQFF	TGCGCCAGCAGCCAAGAAATAGGCGGGCTATCCTACAATGAGCAGTTCTTC
NA	NA	TRBJ2-1	TRBV5-6	CASSSGGQSYNEQFF	TGTGCCAGCAGCTCGGGGGGCCAGTCCTACAATGAGCAGTTCTTC
NA	NA	TRBJ2-2	TRBV15	CATHRETGELFF	TGTGCCACCCACAGGGAAACCGGGGAGCTGTTTTTT
few	NA	TRBJ2-1	TRBV19	CASSPDIYNEQFF	TGTGCCAGTAGTCCGGACATCTACAATGAGCAGTTCTTC
once	TRBD1	TRBJ1-2	TRBV18	CASSPSGDSYYGYTF	TGTGCCAGCTCACCCTCGGGGGACAGCTACTATGGCTACACCTTC
NA	NA	TRBJ2-7	TRBV6-1	CASSEANGRAIYEQYF	TGTGCCAGCAGTGAAGCTAATGGCAGGGCGATTTACGAGCAGTACTTC
NA	NA	TRBJ2-5	TRBV7-2	CASSLVREETQYF	TGTGCCAGCAGCTTAGTCAGGGAAGAGACCCAGTACTTC
NA	NA	TRBJ2-3	TRBV9	CASSVAGDSTDTQYF	TGTGCCAGCAGCGTAGCGGGAGATAGCACAGATACGCAGTATTTT